The clone carrying this TCR beta chain was detected ten times or more. These data originate in a study of regulatory T cells in long-lasting Graves disease. Deletions cut 2 bases from V and 5 bases from J, with 12 bases between. The CDR3 length is 14 residues. CDR1 and CDR2 (germline): MDHEN, SYDVKM. Time point of the sample: newly diagnosed GD, antithyroid drugs for less than 3 months. RNA from PBMCs was the source of the TCR library. Libraries of TCR beta came from iRepertoire HTBI primers plus Arm-PCR of CDR3 regions. TCRdb reprocessed the multiplex PCR reads via MiXCR and lists one record per CDR3 protein. The top ten hold 12% of the sample, which has 500,000 or so distinct CDR3 sequences, about a sixth seen once. The sample was also reused in another study, on T cells in Graves' hyperthyroidism and ophthalmopathy. From that study: Researchers barred patients who had uncontrolled infection, other autoimmune disease, pregnancy or lactation. Median prediction lead before ophthalmopathy onset was 6.5 months with the model.

Material: peripheral blood mononuclear cells (PBMCs), obtained at new diagnosis, from a patient treated with antithyroid drugs. The source is a man aged 40-49 years with Graves disease. The chain couples TRBV28 to TRBJ2-5; D not resolved. This CDR3 is CASSLGLLGETQYF. CDR3 nucleotide sequence: TGTGCCAGCAGTTTAGGCCTCTTGGGGGAGACCCAGTACTTC.